These T cell receptor beta chains were read from a single sample in a study of T cells in localized non-small cell lung cancer. Only in-frame clones appear in the TCRdb table, and some are missing; sequencing was by immunoSEQ multiplex PCR. The table shows 20,000 to 25,000 clones, with roughly nine tenths occurring only once. Sequenced material: peripheral blood, taken before any cancer treatment. All receptors derive from a male donor at least 60 years old with stage I lung adenocarcinoma. CDR3s include the opening cysteine and the closing phenylalanine or tryptophan. A D gene is named only where the DNA matches it firmly. The size field is filled for only some rows; it gives once, few, many or a size class.

clone size	CDR3 length	V gene	D gene	J gene	CDR3 DNA	CDR3 protein
-	15	TRBV15	TRBD1	TRBJ2-7	TGTGCCACCAGCAGAGATCAGGGACAGGGGCACGAGCAGTACTTC	CATSRDQGQGHEQYF
-	16	TRBV28	-	TRBJ2-3	TGTGCCACCCTGAAACGGGGATCACGACTCAGACCCACGCAGTATTTT	CATLKRGSRLRPTQYF
-	14	TRBV11-2	-	TRBJ1-4	TGTGCCAGCAGCCCTCAGGTGATCAATGAAAAACTGTTTTTT	CASSPQVINEKLFF
-	14	TRBV13	-	TRBJ2-7	TGTGCCAGCAGTACCGGGGCTCTTAGTGGCGAGCAGTACTTC	CASSTGALSGEQYF
few	14	TRBV6-1	TRBD1	TRBJ1-5	TGTGCCAGCAGTCTTACAGGGGGCAGGCAGCCCCAGCATTTT	CASSLTGGRQPQHF
-	14	TRBV2	TRBD1	TRBJ1-3	TGTGCCAGTTGGGACAGTCAACTTGGAAACACCATATATTTT	CASWDSQLGNTIYF
-	17	TRBV19	TRBD1	TRBJ2-4	TGTGCCAGTAGTATAACTACAGGGGGATTAGCCAAAAACATTCAGTACTTC	CASSITTGGLAKNIQYF
few	11	TRBV28	-	TRBJ1-2	TGTGCCAGCAGTTTATCTACTGGCTACACCTTC	CASSLSTGYTF
-	14	TRBV15	-	TRBJ1-4	TGTGCCACCAGCAGGTCCTTTTCGAGCGAAAAACTGTTTTTT	CATSRSFSSEKLFF
-	14	TRBV27	-	TRBJ2-2	TGTGCCAGCAGTTTTCCAGCGAACACCGGGGAGCTGTTTTTT	CASSFPANTGELFF
-	15	TRBV5-4	TRBD1	TRBJ2-7	TGTGCCAGCAGCTTCAAGGGGACAGGGATGTACGAGCAGTACTTC	CASSFKGTGMYEQYF
once	18	TRBV2	TRBD2	TRBJ2-4	TGTGCCAGCAGCGATACCCCCCAGAAAGCGGGGTTGGGGGACATTCAGTACTTC	CASSDTPQKAGLGDIQYF
-	13	TRBV4-3	-	TRBJ1-5	TGCGCCAGCAGCCTCCAAGAAAATCAGCCCCAGCATTTT	CASSLQENQPQHF
-	11	TRBV20-1	-	TRBJ2-7	TGCAGTGGGCGCAGGTCAGACGAGCAGTACTTC	CSGRRSDEQYF
once	13	TRBV7-7	-	TRBJ2-2	TGTGCCAGCAGCTTAGGAGAGACCGGGGAGCTGTTTTTT	CASSLGETGELFF
once	17	TRBV4-3	TRBD1	TRBJ1-1	TGCGCCAGCAGCCAAGGGGGGACAGGGAGGATGAACACTGAAGCTTTCTTT	CASSQGGTGRMNTEAFF
-	15	TRBV7-2	TRBD2	TRBJ2-1	TGTGCCAGCAGCCTAGGGACTAGCCCTAGTAATGAGCAGTTCTTC	CASSLGTSPSNEQFF
-	14	TRBV28	-	TRBJ1-5	TGTGCCAGCAGTGGACAGACTAGCAATCAGCCCCAGCATTTT	CASSGQTSNQPQHF
-	13	TRBV30	-	TRBJ2-1	TGTGCCTGGCTCCGGACAGCTGACAATGAGCAGTTCTTC	CAWLRTADNEQFF
-	14	TRBV27	-	TRBJ1-2	TGTGCCAGCAGTCTAGGAGGAACAGTGGAAGGCTACACCTTC	CASSLGGTVEGYTF
-	11	TRBV20-1	TRBD1	TRBJ1-2	TGCAGTGCAACCCAGGGGGGTGACTACACCTTC	CSATQGGDYTF
-	12	TRBV19	-	TRBJ1-5	TGTGCCAGTAGTATGATCAATCAGCCCCAGCATTTT	CASSMINQPQHF
-	15	TRBV19	-	TRBJ1-1	TGTGCCAGTAGTATAGACGCCGCCCTGAACACTGAAGCTTTCTTT	CASSIDAALNTEAFF
-	16	TRBV4-3	TRBD2	TRBJ2-5	TGCGCCAGCAGCCAAGAGGTCCCTAGCGGGAGAGAGACCCAGTACTTC	CASSQEVPSGRETQYF
-	15	TRBV30	TRBD2	TRBJ2-1	TGTGCCTGGAGTGGAGCGGGGGGGCAGTATGATGAGCAGTTCTTC	CAWSGAGGQYDEQFF
-	13	TRBV6-6	-	TRBJ2-1	TGTGCCAGCAGTTACTCCTCCCTTAATGAGCAGTTCTTC	CASSYSSLNEQFF
-	18	TRBV21-1	-	TRBJ2-7	TGTGCCAGCAGCCCTAAGTCTCACCAACAGGGGGCGAAGAAGGAGCAGTACTTC	CASSPKSHQQGAKKEQYF
-	13	TRBV30	-	TRBJ2-1	TGTGCCTGGAGTCCCAGTGACTACAATGAGCAGTTCTTC	CAWSPSDYNEQFF
once	14	TRBV2	-	TRBJ2-3	TGTGCCAGCAGTGAACTCAGGGTCGGAGATACGCAGTATTTT	CASSELRVGDTQYF
-	14	TRBV30	-	TRBJ2-5	TGTGCCTGGAGTGTAGGAGGGACAGTGAAGACCCAGTACTTC	CAWSVGGTVKTQYF
-	13	TRBV4-1	-	TRBJ2-1	TGCGCCAGCAGCCAAGGGGAGTGGAATGAGCAGTTCTTC	CASSQGEWNEQFF
-	14	TRBV9	-	TRBJ2-3	TGTGCCAGCAGCGTAGCGGGGAGGACAGATACGCAGTATTTT	CASSVAGRTDTQYF
-	11	TRBV7-9	-	TRBJ1-1	TGTGCCAGCAGTACAGGGATTGAAGCTTTCTTT	CASSTGIEAFF
once	14	TRBV19	TRBD2	TRBJ2-5	TGTGCCAGTACCCCAAGCGGGAGGGGAGAGACCCAGTACTTC	CASTPSGRGETQYF
-	16	TRBV10-1	TRBD2	TRBJ2-3	TGCGCCAGCCCCTGCGGCTCCGGGGGGGCCACAGATACGCAGTATTTT	CASPCGSGGATDTQYF
once	14	TRBV6-5	-	TRBJ2-7	TGTGCCAGCAGTTTCGGAGGGGGAGCCTACGAGCAGTACTTC	CASSFGGGAYEQYF
-	16	TRBV7-2	-	TRBJ1-1	TGTGCCAGCAGCTTATGGGGTGGGCGGGTGAACACTGAAGCTTTCTTT	CASSLWGGRVNTEAFF
-	17	TRBV4-3	TRBD1	TRBJ1-1	TGCGCCAGCAGCCAATTTTCAACGGGACAGACGAACACTGAAGCTTTCTTT	CASSQFSTGQTNTEAFF
-	14	TRBV5-4	TRBD1	TRBJ2-7	TGTGCCAGCAGCTCCAGGACAGGGACCTACGAGCAGTACTTC	CASSSRTGTYEQYF
-	14	TRBV6-5	TRBD1	TRBJ1-2	TGTGCCAGCAGTTACTCGGGACAGGGGGCTGGCTACACCTTC	CASSYSGQGAGYTF
-	14	TRBV6-1	-	TRBJ2-2	TGTGCCAGCAGTTTTCCCTCCAACACCGGGGAGCTGTTTTTT	CASSFPSNTGELFF
-	15	TRBV10-3	-	TRBJ2-7	TGTGCCATCAGTGAGCCGGGACGTACAGCCTACGAGCAGTACTTC	CAISEPGRTAYEQYF
few	14	TRBV19	TRBD1	TRBJ1-5	TGTGCCAGTAACCTCGACAGGGGTGGTCAGCCCCAGCATTTT	CASNLDRGGQPQHF